Detailed here is one T cell receptor beta chain. Blood CD8+ and CD4+ T cells underwent high-throughput TCR beta sequencing. Trimming took off 4 bases at V and 1 base at J, with 10 bases between the two ends. The CDR3 runs to 14 residues. Germline CDR1 reads MGHRA; CDR2 reads YSYEKL. This sample is drawn from a study of CD8 T cells in Susac syndrome. Random-hexamer reverse transcription was applied to roughly 0.5 to 1 ug RNA. From the immunoSEQ multiplex PCR reads, TCRdb called clonotypes with MiXCR, one entry per CDR3 protein. The table lists some 190,000 distinct CDR3 sequences, approximately 95% of them singletons.

Sample: CD4+ T cells from PBMCs. The V and J genes are TRBV4-1 and TRBJ1-2; no reliable D call. This TCR came from a human donor in good health. CDR3 sequence (DNA): TGCGCCAGCAGCCTCCGGACGGTTAACTATGGCTACACCTTC. As protein: CASSLRTVNYGYTF.